The present T cell receptor beta chain was sequenced within a study of blood T cell repertoires in COVID-19. Study details: Acute and convalescent COVID-19 specimens originated in the United States, Italy and Spain. The cDNA or gDNA used as material had been derived from T cells, B-cell-depleted T cells, or PBMCs.

In the study's own analysis: From reference gene primer amplification, estimates of nucleated cell counts were derived. Assay: immunoSEQ multiplex PCR; the TCRdb copy retains only in-frame clones and omits some. V, J and clone size were drawn from that table, and D and trimming were deduced from the DNA. The profile shows over 100,000 clones, around 84% of them singletons. CDR3 length equals 15 residues. Trimming removed 3 bases from V and 2 bases from J, with 11 bases in between. In germline, CDR1 is LNHDA, CDR2 SQIVND (reference sequence). This clone was observed a handful of times. Sequenced material: peripheral blood. The chain joins TRBV19 to TRBJ2-1, with D tentatively TRBD1 (5 bases). The clonotype comes from a middle-aged man with acute or convalescent COVID-19. The CDR3 region is CASSIQGTTYNEQFF. Written as DNA, the CDR3 is TGTGCCAGTAGTATTCAGGGAACAACCTACAATGAGCAGTTCTTC.